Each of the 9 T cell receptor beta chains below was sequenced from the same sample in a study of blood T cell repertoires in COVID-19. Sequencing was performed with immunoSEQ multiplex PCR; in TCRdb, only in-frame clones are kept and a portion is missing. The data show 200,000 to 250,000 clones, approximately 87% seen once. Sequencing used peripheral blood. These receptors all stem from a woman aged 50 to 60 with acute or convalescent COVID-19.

The CDR3 region is CASSAGQPGPQHF. CDR3 nucleotides: TGTGCCAGCAGCGCGGGACAGCCCGGGCCCCAGCATTTT. The rearrangement uses TRBV9 and TRBJ1-5, with 7 bases identical to TRBD1. Germline V gives CDR1 SGDLS, CDR2 YYNGEE. V lost 3 bases, J lost 9 bases, and 6 bases stayed unmatched. This CDR3 is built from 13 residues.

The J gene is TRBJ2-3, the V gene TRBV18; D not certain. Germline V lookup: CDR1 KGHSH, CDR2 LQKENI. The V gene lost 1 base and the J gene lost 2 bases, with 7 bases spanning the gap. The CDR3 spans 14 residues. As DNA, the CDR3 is TGTGCCAGCTCACCACTTGACTCCACAGATACGCAGTATTTT. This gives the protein CASSPLDSTDTQYF.

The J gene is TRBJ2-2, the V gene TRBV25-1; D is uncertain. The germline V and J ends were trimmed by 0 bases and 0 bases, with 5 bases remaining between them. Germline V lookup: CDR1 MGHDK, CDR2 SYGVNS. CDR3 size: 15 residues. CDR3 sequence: CASSEYITNTGELFF. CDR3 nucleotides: TGTGCCAGCAGTGAATATATTACGAACACCGGGGAGCTGTTTTTT.

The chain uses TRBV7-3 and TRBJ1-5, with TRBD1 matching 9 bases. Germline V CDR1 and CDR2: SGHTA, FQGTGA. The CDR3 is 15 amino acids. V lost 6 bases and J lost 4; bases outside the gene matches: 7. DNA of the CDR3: TGTGCCAGCAGATCCACAGGGGGCGGGAATCAGCCCCAGCATTTT. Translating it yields CASRSTGGGNQPQHF.

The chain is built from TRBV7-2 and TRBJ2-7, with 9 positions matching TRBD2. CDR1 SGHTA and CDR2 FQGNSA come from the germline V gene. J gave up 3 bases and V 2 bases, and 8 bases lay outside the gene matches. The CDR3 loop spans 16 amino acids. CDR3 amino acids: CASSLTASGTYYEQYF. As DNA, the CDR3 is TGTGCCAGCAGCTTAACGGCTAGCGGGACCTACTACGAGCAGTACTTC.

CDR3 sequence: CASSFRSGTSGSGTDTQYF. CDR3 in DNA: TGTGCCAGCAGCTTTAGAAGTGGGACTAGCGGGAGTGGGACAGATACGCAGTATTTT. V gene TRBV7-6 combines with J gene TRBJ2-3; 14 nucleotides agree with TRBD2. The CDR3 has 19 residues. From germline, CDR1 is SGHVS and CDR2 FNYEAQ. With V trimmed by 3 bases and J by 3 bases, 11 bases remained unmatched.

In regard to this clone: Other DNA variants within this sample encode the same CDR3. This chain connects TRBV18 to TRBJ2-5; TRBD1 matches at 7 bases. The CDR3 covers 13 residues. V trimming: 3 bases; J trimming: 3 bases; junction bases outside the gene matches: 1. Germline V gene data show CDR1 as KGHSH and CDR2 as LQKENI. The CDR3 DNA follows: TGTGCCAGCTCACCGGGGACAGAAGAGACCCAGTACTTC. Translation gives CASSPGTEETQYF.

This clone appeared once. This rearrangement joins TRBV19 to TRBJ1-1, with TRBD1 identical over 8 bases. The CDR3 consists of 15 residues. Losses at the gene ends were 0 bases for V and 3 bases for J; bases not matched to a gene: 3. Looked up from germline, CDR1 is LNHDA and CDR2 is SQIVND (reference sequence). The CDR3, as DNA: TGTGCCAGTAGTATAGACCAGACAGGGGACACTGAAGCTTTCTTT. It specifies CASSIDQTGDTEAFF.

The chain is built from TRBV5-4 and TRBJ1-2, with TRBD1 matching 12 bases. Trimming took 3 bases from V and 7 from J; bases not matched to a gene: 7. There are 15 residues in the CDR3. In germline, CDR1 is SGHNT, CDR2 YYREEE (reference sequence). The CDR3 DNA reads TGTGCCAGCAGCTCGGGAGGGACAGGGGGCCTTGGCTACACCTTC. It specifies CASSSGGTGGLGYTF.